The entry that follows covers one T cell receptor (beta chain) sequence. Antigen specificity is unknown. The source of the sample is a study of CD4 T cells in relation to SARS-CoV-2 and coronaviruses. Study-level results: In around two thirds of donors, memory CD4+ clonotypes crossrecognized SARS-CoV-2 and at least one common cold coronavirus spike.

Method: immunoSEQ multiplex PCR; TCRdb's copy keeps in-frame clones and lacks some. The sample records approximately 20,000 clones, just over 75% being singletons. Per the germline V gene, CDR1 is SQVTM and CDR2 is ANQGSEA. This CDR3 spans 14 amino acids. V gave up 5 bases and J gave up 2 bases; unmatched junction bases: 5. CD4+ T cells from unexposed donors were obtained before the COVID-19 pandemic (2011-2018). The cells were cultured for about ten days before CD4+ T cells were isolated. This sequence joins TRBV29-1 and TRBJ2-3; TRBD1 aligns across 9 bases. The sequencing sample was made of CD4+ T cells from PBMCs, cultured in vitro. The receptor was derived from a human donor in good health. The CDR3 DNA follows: TGCAGCGTTTTGGGACAGGGCCTCACAGATACGCAGTATTTT. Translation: CSVLGQGLTDTQYF.